The source of this T cell receptor beta chain is a study of blood T cell repertoires in COVID-19. As for the study in general: Samples of COVID-19 (acute and convalescent) were obtained from the United States, Italy and Spain.

Germline CDR1 and CDR2: SGHRS and YFSETQ. The CDR3 has 13 amino acids. Trimming took 0 bases from V and 5 from J, leaving 6 bases between them. Generated by immunoSEQ multiplex PCR, the TCRdb table keeps only in-frame clones and is missing some. Among about 270,000 clones listed, just under 90% were seen once. Cohort allocation depended upon clinical history that participants reported. Sequenced sample: PBMCs or T cells enriched from blood (not recorded which). The origin of this receptor is a young woman with acute COVID-19. This chain joins TRBV5-1 and TRBJ2-4; the D is unclear. The CDR3 protein is CASSLAAENIQYF. CDR3 DNA: TGCGCCAGCAGCTTGGCCGCGGAAAACATTCAGTACTTC.